This entry lists 9 T cell receptor beta chains sequenced from one sample in a study of blood T cell repertoires in COVID-19. Sequencing used immunoSEQ multiplex PCR; TCRdb keeps in-frame clones, though not all of them. The sample has some 180,000 clones, 80% seen once; the top ten hold approximately 6.9%. The specimen sequenced was peripheral blood. All receptors come from a man in his fifties or sixties with acute or convalescent COVID-19.

V gene TRBV10-3 combines with J gene TRBJ1-5, with a possible D match to TRBD1 (5 bases). The CDR3 spans 15 residues. Germline V lookup: CDR1 ENHRY, CDR2 SYGVKD. V lost 4 bases to trimming and J lost 1 base, with 11 bases between them. CDR3 sequence (DNA): TGTGCCATCAGTGGAACGGGGGAAAGCAATCAGCCCCAGCATTTT. Translated, it gives CAISGTGESNQPQHF.

The chain has TRBV11-2 and TRBJ2-3; 9 nucleotides match TRBD1. V trimming: 5 bases; J trimming: 2 bases; junction bases outside the gene matches: 5. The CDR3 consists of 15 residues. Germline V lookup: CDR1 SGHAT, CDR2 FQNNGV. CDR3 in DNA: TGTGCCAGCAGCGGACAGGGGCGTTACACAGATACGCAGTATTTT. It encodes CASSGQGRYTDTQYF.

The chain is built from TRBV11-1 and TRBJ2-7, with 13 bases fitting TRBD2. CDR3 length equals 15 residues. Trimming cost V 5 bases and J 2 bases; bases outside gene matches: 3. Looked up from germline, CDR1 is SGHAT and CDR2 is FQDESV (reference sequence). CDR3 in DNA: TGTGCCAGCAGCCTCGGGACTAGCGGGGCCTACGAGCAGTACTTC. Translation gives CASSLGTSGAYEQYF.

The genes are TRBV6-2 or TRBV6-3 and TRBJ2-7; weak D call: TRBD2 (7 bases). Germline V CDR1 and CDR2: MNHEY, SVGEGT. Trimming removed 2 bases from V and 3 bases from J, with 17 bases in between. This CDR3 comprises 16 residues. The CDR3 region is CASSYPLGGLHYEQYF. The CDR3 region has the DNA TGTGCCAGCAGTTACCCTCTCGGGGGGCTTCACTACGAGCAGTACTTC.

This chain joins TRBV12-3 or TRBV12-4 and TRBJ1-1; the D is unclear. The CDR3 is 12 residues long. Between the trimmed V and J ends, which lost 8 bases and 0 bases, there was a span of 7 bases. The CDR3 DNA sequence: TGTGCCAGCGGAACAGTGAACACTGAAGCTTTCTTT. Translation: CASGTVNTEAFF.

The chain is built from TRBV30 and TRBJ1-6; 11 bases agree with TRBD1. The CDR3 covers 15 residues. The germline V gene encodes CDR1 GTSNPN and CDR2 SVGIG (reference sequence). Losses at the gene ends were 1 base for V and 7 bases for J; bases not matched to a gene: 3. CDR3 DNA sequence: TGTGCCTGGAGTGCCTGGGACAGGGGGAATTCACCCCTCCACTTT. This codes for CAWSAWDRGNSPLHF.

This clone was counted a few times. J is TRBJ1-5 and V is TRBV5-6, with D possibly TRBD1 on 5 matching bases. The CDR3 is 13 amino acids. CDR1 and CDR2 from the germline V gene are SGHDT and YYEEEE. Trimming pared 3 bases from V and 7 bases from J, leaving 11 bases between. DNA for the CDR3: TGTGCCAGCAGCTCGGACATGGACCAGCCCCAGCATTTT. Translated: CASSSDMDQPQHF.

V gene TRBV6-1 combines with J gene TRBJ1-1; 8 nucleotides line up with TRBD1. The CDR3 extends over 16 amino acids. Per the germline V gene, CDR1 is MNHNS and CDR2 is SASEGT. V was pared by 3 bases and J by 5 bases, with 11 bases of the junction left unmatched. The CDR3 nucleotides are TGTGCCAGCAGTGACCGCAGGGGGCGTGGGTTGACTGAAGCTTTCTTT. It is translated as CASSDRRGRGLTEAFF.

The gene calls are TRBV4-2 and TRBJ1-2; D ambiguous. CDR1 and CDR2 from the germline V gene are LGHNA and YNFKEQ. Trimming removed 6 bases at V and 5 bases at J, with 16 bases between. The CDR3 contains 14 residues. The CDR3 DNA is TGTGCCAGCAGACGCCGGGGAACGCGATATGGCTACACCTTC. Its translation is CASRRRGTRYGYTF.